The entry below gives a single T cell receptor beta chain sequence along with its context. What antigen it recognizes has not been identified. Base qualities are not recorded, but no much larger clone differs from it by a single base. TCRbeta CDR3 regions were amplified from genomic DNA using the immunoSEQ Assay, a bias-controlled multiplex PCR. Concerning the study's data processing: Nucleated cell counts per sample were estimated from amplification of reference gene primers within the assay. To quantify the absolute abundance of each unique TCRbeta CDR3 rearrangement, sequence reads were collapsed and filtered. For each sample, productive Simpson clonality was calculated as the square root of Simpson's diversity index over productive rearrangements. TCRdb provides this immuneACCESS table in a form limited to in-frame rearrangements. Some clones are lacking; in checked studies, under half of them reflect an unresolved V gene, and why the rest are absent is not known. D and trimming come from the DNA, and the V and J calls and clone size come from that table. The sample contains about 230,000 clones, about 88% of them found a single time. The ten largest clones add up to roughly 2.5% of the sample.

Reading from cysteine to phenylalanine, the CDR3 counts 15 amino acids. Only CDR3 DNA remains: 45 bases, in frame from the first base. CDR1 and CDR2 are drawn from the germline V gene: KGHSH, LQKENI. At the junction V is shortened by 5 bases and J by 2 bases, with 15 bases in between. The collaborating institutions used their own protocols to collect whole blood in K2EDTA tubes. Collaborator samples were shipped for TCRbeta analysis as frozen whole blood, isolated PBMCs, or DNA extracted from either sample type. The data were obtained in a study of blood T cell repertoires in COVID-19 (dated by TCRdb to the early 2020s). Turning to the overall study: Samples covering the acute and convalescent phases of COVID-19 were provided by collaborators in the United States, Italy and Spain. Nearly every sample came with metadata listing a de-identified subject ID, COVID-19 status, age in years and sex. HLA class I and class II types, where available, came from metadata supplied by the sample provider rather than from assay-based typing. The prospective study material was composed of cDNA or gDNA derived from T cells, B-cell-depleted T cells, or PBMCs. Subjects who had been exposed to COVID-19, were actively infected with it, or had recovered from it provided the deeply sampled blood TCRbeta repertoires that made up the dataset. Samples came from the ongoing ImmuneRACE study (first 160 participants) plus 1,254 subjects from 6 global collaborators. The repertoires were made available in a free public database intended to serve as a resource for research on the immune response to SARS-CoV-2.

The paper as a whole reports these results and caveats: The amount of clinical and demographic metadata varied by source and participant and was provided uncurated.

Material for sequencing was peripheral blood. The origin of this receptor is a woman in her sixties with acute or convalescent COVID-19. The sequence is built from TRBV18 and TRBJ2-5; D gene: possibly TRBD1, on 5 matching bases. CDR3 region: CASSELSAGQETQYF. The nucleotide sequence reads TGTGCCAGCTCAGAACTCTCGGCAGGGCAAGAGACCCAGTACTTC.